These T cell receptor beta chains were read from a single sample in a study of T cells in Graves' hyperthyroidism and ophthalmopathy. TCRdb re-called the multiplex PCR reads through MiXCR, storing one row per CDR3 protein. The data show more than 300,000 distinct CDR3 sequences, with 11% to 15% seen just once and roughly 9.6% held by the top ten. Material: blood. All receptors derive from an older woman with Graves' hyperthyroidism. Each CDR3 is given with its conserved first and last residue. The order of the fields is D gene, J gene, V gene, CDR3 protein. A D gene is named only where the DNA matches it firmly.

. TRBJ1-1 TRBV10-3 CAISEANRDTAFF
. TRBJ2-7 TRBV18 CASSLPAGSSHEQYF
. TRBJ2-1 TRBV4-2 CASSQEWAYRMDEQFF
. TRBJ2-1 TRBV7-9 CASSLRPLASYNEQFF
TRBD2 TRBJ2-1 TRBV5-1 CASSLTLAVQGYNEQFF
TRBD2 TRBJ2-3 TRBV7-2 CASRRAGVVDTQYF
. TRBJ1-1 TRBV12-3/TRBV12-4 CASSFVPDTEAFF
TRBD2 TRBJ2-3 TRBV29-1 CSVGRREGGTDTQYF
. TRBJ2-2 TRBV18 CASSPLVDGELFF
. TRBJ2-3 TRBV20-1 CSARDLTTVTDTQYF
. TRBJ1-5 TRBV12-3/TRBV12-4 CASTSGTGGYQPQHF
. TRBJ2-3 TRBV30 CAWSVGGSGGTDTQYF
. TRBJ2-1 TRBV4-2 CASSQEGNTLRQFF
. TRBJ1-2 TRBV18 CASSPLVQGSGYTF
. TRBJ2-1 TRBV11-2 CASSLITRDEQFF
TRBD2 TRBJ2-3 TRBV28 CATREPSGADTQYF
TRBD2 TRBJ2-1 TRBV5-1 CASSPGLAGTYNEQFF
TRBD1 TRBJ2-6 TRBV29-1 CSVTQGAGANVLTF
. TRBJ2-1 TRBV10-3 CAIRRTLNRSYNEQFF
. TRBJ2-7 TRBV5-1 CASSFGFEQYF